The source of this T cell receptor beta chain is a study of blood T cell repertoires in COVID-19. Study overall: COVID-19 samples from acute and convalescent phases originated in the United States, Italy and Spain. PBMCs, B-cell-depleted T cells, or T cells provided the cDNA or gDNA that made up the material.

Sequenced by immunoSEQ multiplex PCR; TCRdb stores in-frame clones only, minus some. The table has over 85,000 clones, more than 75% seen once; the top ten hold 4.5% to 6%. From germline, CDR1 is MNHEY and CDR2 SVGAGI. The trim removed 0 bases at V and 2 bases at J, leaving 2 bases unmatched. The CDR3 runs 15 residues. The chain is built from TRBV6-5 and TRBJ2-7; 9 nucleotides match TRBD1. Sequences were obtained from peripheral blood. This receptor was obtained from a woman aged 80 or over with active COVID-19. In DNA form, the CDR3 reads TGTGCCAGCAGTTACTCCGGGACAGGGACCTACGAGCAGTACTTC. Its protein is CASSYSGTGTYEQYF.